The 3 T cell receptor beta chains given below trace back to one sample, sequenced in a study of metastatic and nonmetastatic thyroid tumors. Through MiXCR, TCRdb re-clonotyped the PCR reads. The table lists fewer than 16,000 clones, roughly 23% of them singletons. Before thyroid surgery, none of the patients had received any treatment. The sequencing input was tumor tissue. The receptors were sampled from a female donor with papillary thyroid cancer or a benign thyroid nodule (not recorded which). Some clones in this sample may be carry-over from other donors' samples.

Details on this clone: It may be a read error: a sequence one base away is much more abundant. Other DNA sequences in this specimen translate into the identical CDR3. The chain carries TRBV3-1 and TRBJ2-1; 10 bases line up with TRBD2. Looked up from germline, CDR1 is LGHDT and CDR2 is YNNKEL (reference sequence). Trimming removed 4 bases from V and 2 bases from J; junction bases left unmatched: 14. The length of the CDR3 is 19 residues. The CDR3 sequence: CASSPYGTSGNHPYNEQFF. The DNA of the CDR3 is TGTGCCAGCAGCCCTTACGGAACTAGCGGGAACCACCCCTACAATGAGCAGTTCTTC.

This clone was detected many times. The V and J genes are TRBV20-1 and TRBJ2-1; D is unclear. The CDR3 sequence is 14 residues long. V was clipped by 3 bases and J by 5 bases, with 14 bases between them. CDR1 is DFQATT, CDR2 SNEGSKA, per germline (reference sequence). CDR3 in DNA: TGCAGTGCTAGCGCCGATGCACTTAACAATGAGCAGTTCTTC. This sequence encodes CSASADALNNEQFF.

This clone was found many times. The chain combines TRBV19 with TRBJ2-1; 9 bases are a match to TRBD1. CDR3 length: 14 residues. Germline lookup yields CDR1 LNHDA and CDR2 SQIVND (reference sequence). V trimming: 4 bases; J trimming: 7 bases; junction bases outside the gene matches: 5. CDR3 DNA: TGTGCCAGTAGTACCTCCGGGACAGGGAATGAGCAGTTCTTC. This gives the protein CASSTSGTGNEQFF.